This T cell receptor (beta chain) appears in the sequencing data of a study of T-cell memory formation after mild COVID-19 (dated by TCRdb to the early 2020s). The study in broad terms: Most TCR sequence clusters were specific to one of the two donors. Two young, previously healthy adult volunteers, one female and one male, were included in the cohort. T-cell clones expanding and contracting after mild COVID-19 in two donors were tracked by longitudinal TCRalpha and TCRbeta repertoire sequencing.

This sample was sequenced with an Illumina NovaSeq 6000. cDNA libraries for TCRalpha and TCRbeta were prepared by 5'RACE using constant-segment primers, with sample barcodes and unique molecular identifiers added. RNA was extracted from every sample with Trizol reagent. Amplification of the libraries took two PCR steps, and the second step added a second sample barcode plus Illumina TruSeq adapters. Libraries were sequenced on an Illumina NovaSeq with 2 x 150 bp paired-end reads. As for the authors' bioinformatics: Reads were demultiplexed and collapsed into UMI-guided consensus sequences with migec v1.2.7. With mixcr v2.1.11, UMI consensuses were aligned to TRA and TRB V and J templates and assembled into clonotypes. Expanded or contracted clonotypes were those called significant by both edgeR and NoisET, with noise models trained on biological replicates. For edgeR calls, a false discovery rate-adjusted p below 0.01 and a log2 fold-change threshold of 1 were applied. PCA with hierarchical clustering of max-normalized trajectories of the 1000 most abundant clonotypes was used as exploratory dynamics analysis. Separately sequenced CD4+ and CD8+ repertoires were used to assign the CD4 or CD8 phenotype of responding clones. The public reads were reanalyzed by TCRdb: fastp trimming at Q25, MiXCR alignment, in-frame beta chains only. All rows with the same CDR3 protein become a single entry with the most common DNA and genes. The V and J calls reflect TCRdb's pipeline rather than the authors' work. Counted in this sample were roughly 600,000 distinct CDR3 sequences; roughly 18% of them appeared once. The ten top clones hold about 12% of the sample.

Compared with germline, V lacks 0 bases and J lacks 6 bases; bases without a gene match: 7. For CDR1 and CDR2, the germline V gene (reference sequence) lists DFQATT and SNEGSKA. The CDR3 has 16 amino acids, counting the end cysteine and phenylalanine. The kept DNA is CDR3 alone, 48 bases in frame from the first base. PBMCs were isolated by Ficoll-Paque density gradient centrifugation. About this clonotype itself: The antigen this receptor binds is unknown. Base qualities are not provided; no much larger clone lies one nucleotide away.

General study outcomes and caveats: Clones that contracted from day 15 to 85 showed balanced CD4/CD8 phenotypes, whereas a second wave of clones that expanded from day 15 to 37 leaned towards CD4+. SARS-CoV-2 specificity of the second-wave clones peaking on day 37 was not confirmed. The study included only a couple of mild cases, and larger cohorts that include severe cases with pre-infection samples were judged to be necessary. Some responding clones were detected in pre-infection memory, which suggested that pre-existing cross-reactive memory T cells had joined the SARS-CoV-2 response. Contracting CD4+ clones appeared mostly in the CM and EM memory subsets, whereas CD8+ clones were enriched in EMRA.

The rearranged segments are TRBV20-1 and TRBJ2-3; TRBD2 matches 12 bases in the middle. Input material: PBMCs or a T cell subset sorted from them (not recorded which). The TCR originated in an adult woman who had mild COVID-19 (a few samples of this study predate the infection). The sample titles of this study are shuffled in the database, so cell type and time point are left out; the donor was told from shared clones. The sequence in DNA is TGCAGTGCTAGAGAGGGGACTAGCGGGCTTGCGGATACGCAGTATTTT. This gives the protein CSAREGTSGLADTQYF.